This T cell receptor (beta chain) emerged from a study of blood T cell repertoires in COVID-19. Turning to the study itself: Sites across the United States, Italy and Spain contributed samples from acute and convalescent COVID-19. Sample material is recorded as cDNA or gDNA derived from T cells, B-cell-depleted T cells, or PBMCs.

The germline V and J ends were trimmed by 5 bases and 0 bases, with 6 bases remaining between them. Germline V gives CDR1 KGHSH, CDR2 LQKENI. The CDR3 is 13 residues long. In the original workflow: Reference gene primer amplification gave estimated nucleated cell counts. TCRdb's copy holds only in-frame clones and misses some; the assay was immunoSEQ multiplex PCR. V and J calls and clone size come straight from that table; D and trimming were deduced from the DNA. Of about 190,000 clones in the sample, 70% to 90% are singletons; the top ten hold about 1%. The sample comprised peripheral blood. The clonotype was recovered from a man younger than 45 with acute or convalescent COVID-19. V is TRBV18 and J is TRBJ2-3; D remains ambiguous. The CDR3 here is CASSGPSTDTQYF. The DNA of the CDR3 is TGTGCCAGCTCAGGGCCGAGCACAGATACGCAGTATTTT.